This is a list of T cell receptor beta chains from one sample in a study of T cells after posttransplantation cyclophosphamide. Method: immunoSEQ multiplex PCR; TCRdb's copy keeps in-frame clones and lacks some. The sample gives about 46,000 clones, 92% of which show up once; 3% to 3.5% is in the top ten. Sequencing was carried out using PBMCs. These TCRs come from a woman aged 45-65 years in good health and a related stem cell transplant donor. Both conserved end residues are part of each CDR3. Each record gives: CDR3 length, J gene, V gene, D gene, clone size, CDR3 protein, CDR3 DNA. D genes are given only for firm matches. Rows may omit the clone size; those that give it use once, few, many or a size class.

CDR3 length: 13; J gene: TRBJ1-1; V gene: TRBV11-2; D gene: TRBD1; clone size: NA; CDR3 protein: CASRVDRGPEAFF; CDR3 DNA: TGTGCCAGCAGAGTGGACAGGGGGCCTGAAGCTTTCTTT
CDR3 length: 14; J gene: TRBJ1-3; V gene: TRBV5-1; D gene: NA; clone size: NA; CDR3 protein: CASSLVSGENTIYF; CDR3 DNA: TGCGCCAGCAGCTTGGTATCAGGGGAAAACACCATATATTTT
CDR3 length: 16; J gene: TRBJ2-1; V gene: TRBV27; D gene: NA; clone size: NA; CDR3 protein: CASSEDFSEGYNEQFF; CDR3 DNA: TGTGCCAGCAGCGAAGACTTCTCGGAGGGCTACAATGAGCAGTTCTTC
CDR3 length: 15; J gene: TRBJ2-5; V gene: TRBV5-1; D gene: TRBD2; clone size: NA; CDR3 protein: CASSPGTSGQETQYF; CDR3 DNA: TGCGCCAGCAGCCCTGGGACTAGCGGCCAAGAGACCCAGTACTTC
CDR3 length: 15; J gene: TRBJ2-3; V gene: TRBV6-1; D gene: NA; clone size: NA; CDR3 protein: CASSSDSLSTDTQYF; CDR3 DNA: TGTGCCAGCAGCTCCGACTCCCTGAGCACAGATACGCAGTATTTT
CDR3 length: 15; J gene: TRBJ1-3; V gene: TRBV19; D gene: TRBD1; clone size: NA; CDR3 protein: CATKKGTGEGNTIYF; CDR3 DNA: TGTGCCACCAAAAAAGGGACAGGGGAAGGAAACACCATATATTTT
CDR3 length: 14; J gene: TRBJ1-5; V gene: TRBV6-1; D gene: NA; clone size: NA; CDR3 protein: CASQGSTHDQPQHF; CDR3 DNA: TGTGCCAGCCAGGGGTCCACTCACGATCAGCCCCAGCATTTT
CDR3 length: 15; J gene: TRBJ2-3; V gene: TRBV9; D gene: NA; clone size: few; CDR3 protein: CASSVEPRATDTQYF; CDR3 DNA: TGTGCCAGCAGCGTAGAACCGAGAGCCACAGATACGCAGTATTTT
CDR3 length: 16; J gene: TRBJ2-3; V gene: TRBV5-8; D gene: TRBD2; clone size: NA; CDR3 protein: CASSRGTSGSGDTQYF; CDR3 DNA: TGTGCCAGCAGCCGTGGGACTAGCGGGAGTGGAGATACGCAGTATTTT
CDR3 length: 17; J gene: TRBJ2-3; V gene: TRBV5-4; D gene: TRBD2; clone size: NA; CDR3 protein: CASSLPGAGEGTDTQYF; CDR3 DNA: TGTGCCAGCAGCCTACCGGGAGCGGGAGAGGGCACAGATACGCAGTATTTT
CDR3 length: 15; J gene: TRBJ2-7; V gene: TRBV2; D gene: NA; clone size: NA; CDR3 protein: CASSEVWASSYEQYF; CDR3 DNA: TGTGCCAGCAGTGAAGTTTGGGCATCCTCCTACGAGCAGTACTTC
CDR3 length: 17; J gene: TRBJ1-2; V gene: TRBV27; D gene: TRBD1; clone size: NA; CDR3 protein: CASSFLPTGGFKNGYTF; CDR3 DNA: TGTGCCAGCAGTTTTCTTCCGACAGGGGGATTCAAGAATGGCTACACCTTC
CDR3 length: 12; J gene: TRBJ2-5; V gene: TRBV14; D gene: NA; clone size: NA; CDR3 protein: CASSQVGQTQYF; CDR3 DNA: TGTGCCAGCAGCCAAGTTGGGCAGACCCAGTACTTC
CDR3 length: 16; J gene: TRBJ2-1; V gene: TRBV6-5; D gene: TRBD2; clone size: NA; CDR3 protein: CASSYATSDSYNEQFF; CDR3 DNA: TGTGCCAGCAGTTACGCAACTAGCGACTCCTACAATGAGCAGTTCTTC
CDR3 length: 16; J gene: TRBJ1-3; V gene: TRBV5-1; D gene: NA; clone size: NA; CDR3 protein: CASSLAEGYSGNTIYF; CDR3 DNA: TGCGCCAGCAGCTTGGCCGAGGGTTACTCTGGAAACACCATATATTTT
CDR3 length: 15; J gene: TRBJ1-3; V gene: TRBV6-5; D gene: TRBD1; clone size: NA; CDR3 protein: CASRAGQGVGNTIYF; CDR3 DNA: TGTGCCAGCAGGGCAGGACAGGGGGTTGGAAACACCATATATTTT
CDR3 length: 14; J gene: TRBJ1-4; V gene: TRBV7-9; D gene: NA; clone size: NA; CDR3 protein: CASSPTGYNDKLFF; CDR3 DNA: TGTGCCAGCAGCCCGACGGGTTATAATGACAAACTGTTTTTT
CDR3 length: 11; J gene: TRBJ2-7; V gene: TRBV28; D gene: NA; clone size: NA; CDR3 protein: CASTGDHEQYF; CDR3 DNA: TGTGCCAGCACAGGTGATCACGAGCAGTACTTC
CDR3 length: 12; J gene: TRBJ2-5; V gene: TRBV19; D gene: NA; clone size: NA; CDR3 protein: CASSIDQETQYF; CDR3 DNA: TGTGCCAGTAGTATCGACCAAGAGACCCAGTACTTC
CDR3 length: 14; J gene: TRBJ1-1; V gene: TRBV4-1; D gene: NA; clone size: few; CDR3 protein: CASSQDEENTEAFF; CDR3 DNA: TGCGCCAGCAGCCAAGATGAGGAGAACACTGAAGCTTTCTTT
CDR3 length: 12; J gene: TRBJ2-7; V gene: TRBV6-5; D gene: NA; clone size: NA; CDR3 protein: CASSYDGQWHFF; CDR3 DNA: TGTGCCAGCAGTTACGATGGGCAATGGCACTTTTTC
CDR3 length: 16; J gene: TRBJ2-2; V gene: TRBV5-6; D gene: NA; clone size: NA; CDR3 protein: CASSLALTGNTGELFF; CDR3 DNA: TGTGCCAGCAGCTTGGCCTTGACAGGCAACACCGGGGAGCTGTTTTTT
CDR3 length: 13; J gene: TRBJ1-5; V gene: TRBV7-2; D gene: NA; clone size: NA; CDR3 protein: CASSLVQNQPQHF; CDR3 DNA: TGTGCCAGCAGCTTAGTTCAGAATCAGCCCCAGCATTTT
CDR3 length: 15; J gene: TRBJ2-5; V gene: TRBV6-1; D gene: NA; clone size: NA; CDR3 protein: CASSLVPHRDETQYF; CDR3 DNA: TGTGCCAGCAGTCTAGTGCCTCACCGAGACGAGACCCAGTACTTC
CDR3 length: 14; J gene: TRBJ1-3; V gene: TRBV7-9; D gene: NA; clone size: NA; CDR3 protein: CASRGTINGNTIYF; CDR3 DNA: TGTGCCAGCAGGGGCACGATCAACGGAAACACCATATATTTT
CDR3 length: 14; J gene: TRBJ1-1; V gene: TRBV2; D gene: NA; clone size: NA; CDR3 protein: CASRYRVVDTEAFF; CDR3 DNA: TGTGCCTCCCGGTACAGGGTGGTCGACACTGAAGCTTTCTTT
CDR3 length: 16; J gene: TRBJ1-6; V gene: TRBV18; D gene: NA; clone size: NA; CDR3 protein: CASSLNPQGRNSPLHF; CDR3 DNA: TGTGCCAGCTCACTTAATCCCCAGGGGCGTAATTCACCCCTCCACTTT
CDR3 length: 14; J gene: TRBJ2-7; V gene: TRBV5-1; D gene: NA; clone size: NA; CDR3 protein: CASSLAPGSYEQYF; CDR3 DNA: TGCGCCAGCAGCTTGGCCCCAGGTTCCTACGAGCAGTACTTC
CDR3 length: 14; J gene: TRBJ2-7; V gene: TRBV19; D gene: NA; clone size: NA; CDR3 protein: CASSTAGLAYEQYF; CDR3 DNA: TGTGCCAGTAGTACCGCGGGACTTGCCTACGAGCAGTACTTC
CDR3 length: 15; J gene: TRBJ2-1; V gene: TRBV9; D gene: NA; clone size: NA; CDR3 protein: CASSVDSSAGNEQFF; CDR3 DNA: TGTGCCAGCAGCGTAGATTCTAGCGCTGGGAATGAGCAGTTCTTC
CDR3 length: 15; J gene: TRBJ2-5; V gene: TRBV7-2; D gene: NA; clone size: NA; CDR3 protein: CASSSSRVGAETQYF; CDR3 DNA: TGTGCCAGCAGCTCCTCCAGGGTAGGGGCAGAGACCCAGTACTTC
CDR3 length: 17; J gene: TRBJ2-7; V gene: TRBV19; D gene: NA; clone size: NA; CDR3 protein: CASSTPKNERARDEQYF; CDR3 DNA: TGTGCCAGTAGTACCCCAAAAAACGAGCGGGCCCGGGACGAGCAGTACTTC
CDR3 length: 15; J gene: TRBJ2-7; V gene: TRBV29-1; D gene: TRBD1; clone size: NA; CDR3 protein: CSVEEGTGVTYEQYF; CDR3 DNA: TGCAGCGTTGAAGAGGGCACAGGGGTTACCTACGAGCAGTACTTC
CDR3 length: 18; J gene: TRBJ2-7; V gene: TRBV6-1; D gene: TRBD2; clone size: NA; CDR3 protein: CASSESVAGWTPTYEQYF; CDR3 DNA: TGTGCCAGCAGTGAATCGGTAGCGGGATGGACTCCGACCTACGAGCAGTACTTC
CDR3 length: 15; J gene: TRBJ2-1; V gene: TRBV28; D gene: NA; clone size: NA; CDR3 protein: CASSPTIGFVNEQFF; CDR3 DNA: TGTGCCAGCAGCCCTACTATTGGTTTCGTCAATGAGCAGTTCTTC
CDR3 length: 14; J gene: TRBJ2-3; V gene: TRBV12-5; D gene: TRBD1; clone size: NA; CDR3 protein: CASGLTGQTDTQYF; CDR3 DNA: TGTGCTAGTGGTTTGACGGGACAGACAGATACGCAGTATTTT
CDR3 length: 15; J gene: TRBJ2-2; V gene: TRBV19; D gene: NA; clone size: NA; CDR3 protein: CASRPMGGNTGELFF; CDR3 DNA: TGTGCCAGTAGGCCCATGGGGGGTAACACCGGGGAGCTGTTTTTT
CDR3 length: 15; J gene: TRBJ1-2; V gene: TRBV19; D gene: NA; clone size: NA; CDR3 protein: CASSIATGSVYGYTF; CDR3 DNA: TGTGCCAGTAGTATAGCTACGGGGAGTGTCTATGGCTACACCTTC